The 14 T cell receptor beta chains listed next were all sequenced from one sample in a study of PD-L1 blockade in urothelial cancer. Profiled with immunoSEQ multiplex PCR; TCRdb holds only in-frame clones, not every one. The sample has tens of thousands of clones; around four fifths are singletons. The source material was PBMCs, sampled around atezolizumab (anti-PD-L1) treatment. Every receptor here comes from a man aged 65-85 years with urothelial cancer.

The chain recombines TRBV11-2 with TRBJ2-5; 7 bases match TRBD2. J was trimmed by 5 bases and V by 4 bases; bases with no gene match: 10. This CDR3 region has 15 residues. The germline V gene encodes CDR1 SGHAT and CDR2 FQNNGV. CDR3: CASSSAGGSTETQYF. The CDR3 DNA sequence: TGTGCCAGCAGCTCAGCGGGCGGGAGTACTGAGACCCAGTACTTC. Complete variable domain (other parts from reference TRBV11-2 and TRBJ2-5): EAGVAQSPRYKIIEKRQSVAFWCNPISGHATLYWYQQILGQGPKLLIQFQNNGVVDDSQLPKDRFSAERLKGVDSTLKIQPAKLEDSAVYLCASSSAGGSTETQYFGPGTRLLVL.

The chain joins TRBV5-1 to TRBJ2-7, with TRBD1 identical over 8 bases. Germline V gene lookup returns CDR1 SGHRS and CDR2 YFSETQ. The CDR3 spans 13 residues. The CDR3 is CAGTHRGDYEQYF. The CDR3, as DNA: TGCGCGGGGACGCACAGGGGGGACTACGAGCAGTACTTC.

The genes are TRBV11-3 and TRBJ1-5; no reliable D call. Germline CDR1 is SGHNT and CDR2 is YENEEA. The CDR3 contains 15 residues. V shed 10 bases and J shed 0 bases, with 16 bases lying between them. The CDR3 sequence: CAIRPGSNSNQPQHF. The CDR3 DNA follows: TGTGCCATCAGGCCCGGGAGTAATAGCAATCAGCCCCAGCATTTT.

The rearrangement uses TRBV7-3 and TRBJ1-1, with 8 bases aligning to TRBD1. V shed 5 bases, J shed 1 base, and the junction held 3 bases outside the gene matches. The CDR3 has 14 residues. Germline V lookup: CDR1 SGHTA, CDR2 FQGTGA. The CDR3 is CASSHGQGNTEAFF. The DNA for the CDR3 is TGTGCCAGCAGCCACGGACAGGGGAACACTGAAGCTTTCTTT.

This chain joins TRBV28 and TRBJ2-1, with TRBD2 matching 7 bases. The V segment lost 0 bases and the J segment 1 base; nucleotides outside the gene matches: 6. Germline V gene data show CDR1 as MDHEN and CDR2 as SYDVKM. CDR3 length: 17 residues. The CDR3 DNA is TGTGCCAGCAGTTTATGGGCTAGCGGTAGATCCTACAATGAGCAGTTCTTC. Translation: CASSLWASGRSYNEQFF.

The rearrangement links TRBV11-2 to TRBJ2-5, with 8 bases fitting TRBD2. V lost 0 bases, J lost 2 bases, and 5 bases stayed unmatched. The CDR3 consists of 16 residues. Germline V gene lookup returns CDR1 SGHAT and CDR2 FQNNGV. This CDR3 is CASSLEPSGSQETQYF. DNA of the CDR3: TGTGCCAGCAGCTTAGAACCTAGCGGGTCTCAAGAGACCCAGTACTTC.

This clone was counted a few times. The gene calls are TRBV2 and TRBJ2-1, with no clear D. V lost 8 bases and J lost 0, with 11 bases in between. The germline V gene has CDR1 SNHLY and CDR2 FYNNEI. The CDR3 is made up of 14 amino acids. This chain's CDR3 is CASVRENSYNEQFF. CDR3 sequence (DNA): TGTGCCAGCGTCCGTGAGAACTCCTACAATGAGCAGTTCTTC.

The chain combines TRBV11-2 with TRBJ2-3; 11 nucleotides match TRBD2. Losses at the gene ends were 5 bases for V and 0 bases for J; bases not matched to a gene: 13. In germline, CDR1 is SGHAT, CDR2 FQNNGV. There are 19 residues in the CDR3. CDR3 nucleotide sequence: TGTGCCAGCAGCCAACCGGGACTAGCGGAACTTACTAGCACAGATACGCAGTATTTT. It yields the protein CASSQPGLAELTSTDTQYF.

The chain uses TRBV5-1 and TRBJ2-3; the D gene is possibly TRBD2 (6 bases). Trimming cost V 4 bases and J 0 bases, with 12 bases left between them. There are 15 residues in the CDR3. CDR1 and CDR2 (germline): SGHRS, YFSETQ. CDR3 nucleotide sequence: TGCGCCAGCAGCCCGGAGGGTCCTAGCACAGATACGCAGTATTTT. Amino acid sequence: CASSPEGPSTDTQYF.

V gene TRBV29-1 combines with J gene TRBJ2-3; 10 nucleotides agree with TRBD2. The CDR3 is made up of 15 amino acids. CDR1 is SQVTM and CDR2 is ANQGSEA in the germline V gene. J lost 4 bases, V lost 4 bases, and 8 bases had no gene match. The CDR3 is CSVVRPSGSSDTQYF. CDR3 nucleotides: TGCAGCGTTGTCAGGCCTAGCGGGAGCTCAGATACGCAGTATTTT.

Here the CDR3 reads CALLGGPPNYEQYF. CDR3 nucleotides: TGTGCCCTACTGGGGGGACCCCCAAACTACGAGCAGTACTTC. This rearrangement joins TRBV10-3 to TRBJ2-7, with a possible D match to TRBD2 (6 bases). The ends were cut back, 11 bases at V and 3 bases at J, with 20 bases in the middle. The germline V gene has CDR1 ENHRY and CDR2 SYGVKD. This CDR3 has 14 residues.

This chain connects TRBV5-1 to TRBJ2-1; D possibly corresponds to TRBD1 (6 bases). This CDR3 is 13 amino acids long. The V and J ends lost 4 bases and 4 bases respectively, with 9 bases between them. Per germline, CDR1 SGHRS and CDR2 YFSETQ. The CDR3 here is CASSMDSYNEQFF. DNA for the CDR3: TGCGCCAGCAGCATGGACAGTTACAATGAGCAGTTCTTC. Full variable domain (rest looked up from reference TRBV5-1 and TRBJ2-1): KAGVTQTPRYLIKTRGQQVTLSCSPISGHRSVSWYQQTPGQGLQFLFEYFSETQRNKGNFPGRFSGRQFSNSRSEMNVSTLELGDSALYLCASSMDSYNEQFFGPGTRLTVL.

The chain recombines TRBV6-1 with TRBJ1-4, with D unresolved. The CDR3 is 18 residues long. Trimming removed 2 bases at V and 0 bases at J, with 16 bases between. Germline V gives CDR1 MNHNS, CDR2 SASEGT. The CDR3 sequence is CASSEKVRGLATNEKLFF. CDR3 sequence (DNA): TGTGCCAGCAGTGAAAAAGTGCGAGGCCTCGCAACTAATGAAAAACTGTTTTTT.

The chain employs TRBV6-1 and TRBJ1-6, with 9 bases fitting TRBD1. Germline loops: CDR1 MNHNS, CDR2 SASEGT. The CDR3 sequence is 14 residues long. The ends lost 4 bases at V and 5 bases at J; junction bases unmatched: 0. CDR3 protein: CASSGTGDNSPLHF. The CDR3 nucleotides are TGTGCCAGCAGTGGGACAGGGGATAATTCACCCCTCCACTTT.